This T cell receptor beta chain was obtained from a study of T cells in pancreatic ductal adenocarcinoma (dated 2017 in TCRdb). For context, the study as a whole: The work assessed suppressive cells as well as CD8+ T cells infiltrating resected pancreatic ductal adenocarcinoma, measuring their numbers, locations, and properties, in order to shed light on the adaptive T-cell response that occurs naturally. What the work shows at the level of the full study, not this receptor alone: Because tumors are enriched in CD45RO+ effector T cells rather than naive T cells, which biases toward lower diversity, comparisons of clonality between tumor and blood may be biased. Because most pancreatic cancer patients present with inoperable disease, the resected cohort was biased toward the minority with early-stage disease. Blood samples had more total productive templates and 6.5 to 8-fold more unique clonotypes than tumor samples. No significant difference in T-cell clonality was found between tumor and blood, with mean clonality of approximately 0.11 in tumors and 0.072 in blood.

The pancreatic ductal adenocarcinoma patients who were selected had gone through surgery without receiving any neoadjuvant therapy. After peripheral blood was drawn into heparin tubes, PBMCs were separated on a histopaque density gradient and then cryopreserved in about 9.8% DMSO. Using the DNeasy Blood and Tissue Kit along with Proteinase K and RNase treatment, genomic DNA was extracted from 6 or 7 PBMC specimens and roughly 10 flash-frozen tumor specimens. The immunoSEQ hsTCRB kit was used to amplify TCR beta CDR3 regions from genomic DNA. An Illumina HiSeq system was used to carry out high-throughput TRB CDR3 sequencing. Processing in the source paper ran as follows. The immunoSEQ software was used to analyze sequencing reads, and nonproductive sequences containing premature stops or frame-shifts were removed. Clonality of the repertoire was calculated as one minus the Shannon entropy normalized by log2 of the number of unique productive sequences. TCRdb took over this immuneACCESS table, retaining in-frame rearrangements with V and J assigned. Such tables are incomplete; in checked studies, under half of the missing clones stem from an unresolved V gene, and the remainder is unexplained. V, J and clone size are those of that table, while D and trimming were read from the DNA. The sample table lists tens of thousands of clones, around 90% of them with a count of one. About 2% of the sample goes to the ten largest clones.

The germline V gene encodes CDR1 KGHSH and CDR2 LQKENI. Trimming removed 5 bases from V and 4 bases from J, leaving 20 bases between the germline ends. The CDR3 numbers 16 residues from cysteine through phenylalanine. Only CDR3 DNA remains: 48 bases, in frame from the first base. Notes on this clone: What this receptor recognizes is not known. No base-level quality is on record; no much larger clone is a single base apart.

In this chain, TRBV18 is recombined with TRBJ1-2, and perhaps TRBD1 as D gene, on 6 matching bases. This TCR was sampled from a human donor with pancreatic ductal adenocarcinoma. Sequencing was done on a sample of PBMCs. The nucleotide sequence reads TGTGCCAGCTCAGGTACCCAGGGGAAGGGAACCTATGGCTACACCTTC. Its protein product is CASSGTQGKGTYGYTF.